These T cell receptor beta chains were read from a single sample in a study of T cell responses to AZD1222 COVID-19 vaccine. The method was immunoSEQ multiplex PCR; TCRdb's version includes in-frame clones alone and lacks a portion of them. The sample consists of 85,000 to 95,000 clones, 85% to 90% of them appearing once. The specimen was peripheral blood, collected on day 0 of AZD1222 vaccination. Receptors were obtained from an adult in good health. CDR3s include the opening cysteine and the closing phenylalanine or tryptophan. The D gene is left open where the match is weak. Only part of the rows carry a size: once, few, many, or a class if the clone is expanded.

j_call clone_size d_call v_call cdr3_aa cdr3_nt
TRBJ2-5 - - TRBV7-2 CASSLPNKYQETQYF TGTGCCAGCAGCTTACCCAACAAGTACCAAGAGACCCAGTACTTC
TRBJ2-2 - - TRBV7-3 CASSSNSNTGELFF TGTGCCAGCAGCTCCAACTCGAACACCGGGGAGCTGTTTTTT
TRBJ2-7 - - TRBV6-2/TRBV6-3 CASSQVGVYSYEQYF TGTGCCAGCAGCCAAGTCGGGGTTTACTCCTACGAGCAGTACTTC
TRBJ2-1 - - TRBV5-1 CASSGGRGGDNEQFF TGCGCCAGCAGTGGAGGCAGGGGAGGGGACAATGAGCAGTTCTTC
TRBJ1-1 - TRBD1 TRBV7-3 CASSVTGNAEAFF TGTGCCAGCAGCGTGACAGGGAACGCTGAAGCTTTCTTT
TRBJ2-7 - - TRBV6-5 CASSYSIVGSSYEQYF TGTGCCAGCAGTTACTCGATCGTAGGGAGCTCCTACGAGCAGTACTTC
TRBJ1-2 - - TRBV4-1 CASSQVLLTSYGYTF TGCGCCAGCAGCCAAGTTCTCCTCACCTCCTATGGCTACACCTTC
TRBJ1-6 - - TRBV3-1/TRBV3-2 CASSQGREGSYNSPLHF TGTGCCAGCAGCCAAGGAAGGGAGGGCTCCTATAATTCACCCCTCCACTTT
TRBJ1-2 - - TRBV5-4 CASSLNEGLLGYTF TGTGCCAGCAGCTTGAATGAGGGGCTCTTAGGCTACACCTTC
TRBJ1-4 - - TRBV27 CASSLAGEKLFF TGTGCCAGCAGTTTAGCAGGGGAAAAACTGTTTTTT
TRBJ2-3 - - TRBV7-2 CASSDGSTDTQYF TGTGCCAGCAGCGACGGGTCCACAGATACGCAGTATTTT
TRBJ1-4 - - TRBV7-9 CASSLDVKANEKLFF TGTGCCAGCAGCTTAGACGTCAAGGCTAATGAAAAACTGTTTTTT
TRBJ2-7 - TRBD2 TRBV4-1 CASSQQRGSSYEQYF TGCGCCAGCAGCCAGCAGCGGGGGAGCTCCTACGAGCAGTACTTC
TRBJ2-1 medium-sized - TRBV7-9 CASSLGRLKYNEQFF TGTGCCAGCAGCTTAGGACGCCTCAAGTACAATGAGCAGTTCTTC
TRBJ1-5 - - TRBV19 CASSIGGRNQPQHF TGTGCCAGTAGTATAGGGGGCAGGAATCAGCCCCAGCATTTT
TRBJ1-5 - - TRBV18 CASSPRMGDQPQHF TGTGCCAGCTCACCACGGATGGGGGATCAGCCCCAGCATTTT
TRBJ1-2 - TRBD1 TRBV7-2 CASRPPGQVLSNYGYTF TGTGCCAGCAGACCTCCGGGACAGGTCCTCTCTAACTATGGCTACACCTTC
TRBJ2-7 - - TRBV19 CASSIVLHYEQYF TGTGCCAGTAGTATAGTACTGCACTACGAGCAGTACTTC
TRBJ2-3 - - TRBV7-3 CASSPSGVFTDTQYF TGTGCCAGCAGCCCGTCTGGGGTTTTCACAGATACGCAGTATTTT
TRBJ2-7 - - TRBV3-1/TRBV3-2 CASSQDQSVSYEQYF TGTGCCAGCAGCCAAGATCAGAGCGTTTCCTACGAGCAGTACTTC